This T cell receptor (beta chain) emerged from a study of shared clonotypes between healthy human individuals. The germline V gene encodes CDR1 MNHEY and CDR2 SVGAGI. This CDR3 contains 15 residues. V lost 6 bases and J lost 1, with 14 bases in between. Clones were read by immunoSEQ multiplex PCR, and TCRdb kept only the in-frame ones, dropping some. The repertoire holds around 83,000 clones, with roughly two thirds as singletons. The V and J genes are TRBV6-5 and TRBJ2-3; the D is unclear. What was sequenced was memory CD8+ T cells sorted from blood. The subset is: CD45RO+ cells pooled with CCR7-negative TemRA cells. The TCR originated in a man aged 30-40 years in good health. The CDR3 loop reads CASSQHGGGTDTQYF. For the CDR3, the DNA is TGTGCCAGCAGCCAGCACGGCGGAGGCACAGATACGCAGTATTTT.